Below, 26 T cell receptor beta chains from the same sample are listed, as sequenced in a study of blood T cell repertoires in COVID-19. Produced via immunoSEQ multiplex PCR; TCRdb's table is partial and in-frame only. The table shows roughly 48,000 clones, with just over 90% occurring only once. Sequenced: peripheral blood. The receptors shown here come from a man in his 60s with COVID-19, enrolled during active disease.

J is TRBJ2-7 and V is TRBV7-2; D is uncertain. The V end was cut by 0 bases, the J end by 3 bases, with 6 bases between. This CDR3 region has 13 residues. Germline V gene lookup returns CDR1 SGHTA and CDR2 FQGNSA. The CDR3 spells CASSLAHSYEQYF. As DNA, the CDR3 is TGTGCCAGCAGCTTAGCCCACAGCTACGAGCAGTACTTC. Looking up the rest from reference TRBV7-2 and TRBJ2-7 gives the full variable domain: GAGVSQSPSNKVTEKGKDVELRCDPISGHTALYWYRQSLGQGLEFLIYFQGNSAPDKSGLPSDRFSAERTGGSVSTLTIQRTQQEDSAVYLCASSLAHSYEQYFGPGTRLTVT.

The chain couples TRBV6-6 to TRBJ1-5, with 7 bases identical to TRBD1. Looked up from germline, CDR1 is MNHNY and CDR2 is SVGAGI (reference sequence). V lost 7 bases to trimming and J lost 2 bases; unmatched junction nucleotides: 5. The CDR3 has 14 residues. The CDR3 DNA follows: TGTGCCAGCACCATTACAGGGGGCAATCAGCCCCAGCATTTT. Translation gives CASTITGGNQPQHF.

The rearrangement uses TRBV6-5 and TRBJ1-5; unclear D gene. Per the germline V gene, CDR1 is MNHEY and CDR2 is SVGAGI. Trimming cost V 8 bases and J 2 bases, with 13 bases left between them. CDR3 length: 14 amino acids. The DNA of the CDR3 is TGTGCCAGCTCCGCATTCGAGGGCAATCAGCCCCAGCATTTT. Translation gives CASSAFEGNQPQHF.

The chain joins TRBV11-3 to TRBJ2-5, with TRBD1 matching 10 bases. J gave up 4 bases and V 5 bases, and 10 bases lay outside the gene matches. Germline V gives CDR1 SGHNT, CDR2 YENEEA. This CDR3 is built from 16 residues. CDR3 residues: CASSMGTGTGVETQYF. CDR3 coding DNA: TGTGCCAGCAGCATGGGGACCGGGACAGGGGTAGAGACCCAGTACTTC.

V and J are TRBV19 and TRBJ1-1; 11 bases fit TRBD1. This CDR3 is built from 13 residues. From germline, CDR1 is LNHDA and CDR2 SQIVND (reference sequence). V shed 7 bases, J shed 5 bases, and the junction held 3 bases outside the gene matches. The CDR3: CASTRDRGTEAFF. The CDR3 DNA sequence: TGTGCCAGTACCCGGGACAGGGGGACTGAAGCTTTCTTT.

V and J are TRBV18 and TRBJ2-7, with a tentative D call TRBD2 (6 bases). Germline values: CDR1 KGHSH, CDR2 LQKENI. Trimming pared 0 bases from V and 3 bases from J, leaving 6 bases between. The CDR3 has 13 residues. The chain's CDR3 is CASSPPGGYEQYF. CDR3 DNA sequence: TGTGCCAGCTCACCACCCGGGGGCTACGAGCAGTACTTC.

V and J are TRBV14 and TRBJ2-7; 7 nucleotides match TRBD2. Germline trimming cut 1 base from V and 6 bases from J; bases unmatched to any gene: 6. The CDR3 sequence is 14 residues long. From germline, CDR1 is SGHDN and CDR2 FVKESK. The DNA for the CDR3 is TGTGCCAGCAGCCAAGCCGGGAGGTTCGGCGAGCAGTACTTC. Amino acid sequence: CASSQAGRFGEQYF.

The V call is TRBV5-4, the J call TRBJ2-7, with TRBD2 matching 12 bases. The CDR3 sequence is 16 residues long. Trimming removed 2 bases from V and 5 bases from J; junction bases left unmatched: 8. Germline V gives CDR1 SGHNT, CDR2 YYREEE (reference sequence). The DNA for the CDR3 is TGTGCCAGCAGCTTTTCGTCGACTAGCGGGAGAAACGAGCAGTACTTC. The encoded protein is CASSFSSTSGRNEQYF.

The rearrangement links TRBV6-5 to TRBJ1-2; 8 bases align to TRBD1. This CDR3 spans 14 amino acids. J was trimmed by 5 bases and V by 6 bases; bases with no gene match: 8. Germline V gene data show CDR1 as MNHEY and CDR2 as SVGAGI. CDR3 nucleotides: TGTGCCAGCAGAACCCCTAGACAGGGGTATGGCTACACCTTC. Protein: CASRTPRQGYGYTF.

J is TRBJ1-5 and V is TRBV5-1; 7 bases line up with TRBD1. V gave up 4 bases and J gave up 1 base; unmatched junction bases: 5. The length of the CDR3 is 15 residues. The V gene's germline CDR1 is SGHRS and CDR2 YFSETQ. The CDR3 is CASSPLGQSNQPQHF. The CDR3 DNA is TGCGCCAGCAGCCCCCTGGGACAGAGCAATCAGCCCCAGCATTTT.

This clone was observed once. Here the CDR3 DNA reads TGTGCCAGCTCGCCGGGGACAGGGTTCAATGAGCAGTTCTTC. Translation: CASSPGTGFNEQFF. The chain couples TRBV18 to TRBJ2-1, with 9 bases identical to TRBD1. Trimming took 6 bases from V and 6 from J; bases not matched to a gene: 6. Germline V gene data show CDR1 as KGHSH and CDR2 as LQKENI. The CDR3 length is 14 residues.

The chain couples TRBV2 to TRBJ2-2, with 11 bases lining up with TRBD1. J was trimmed by 7 bases and V by 5 bases; bases with no gene match: 6. Germline CDR1 SNHLY, CDR2 FYNNEI. The length of the CDR3 is 15 residues. The CDR3 nucleotides are TGTGCCAGCAGTCGGACAGGGGGCGCTTTCGGGGAGCTGTTTTTT. This encodes CASSRTGGAFGELFF.

V usage is TRBV10-2 and J usage is TRBJ2-2, with 8 bases that match TRBD2. From germline, CDR1 is WSHSY and CDR2 SAAADI. The CDR3 loop spans 15 amino acids. V dropped 6 bases and J dropped 3; count of bases not matched to a gene: 6. CDR3 region: CASRDTGGYTGELFF. The CDR3 bases are TGCGCCAGCAGAGATACGGGGGGGTACACCGGGGAGCTGTTTTTT.

The chain is built from TRBV19 and TRBJ1-5, with D maybe TRBD1 (5 bases). Germline V gene lookup returns CDR1 LNHDA and CDR2 SQIVND (reference sequence). This CDR3 has 13 amino acids. V was shortened by 3 bases and J by 12 bases, with 15 bases between the two germline ends. The CDR3 DNA follows: TGTGCCAGTAGTATGGGGCTAAAGGCGCTCCAGCATTTT. Amino acids: CASSMGLKALQHF.

The CDR3 region has the DNA TGTGCCAGCGTGGTACCGGGCTCTGGAAACACCATATATTTT. It yields the protein CASVVPGSGNTIYF. The chain recombines TRBV6-5 with TRBJ1-3; no firm D call. This CDR3 region has 14 residues. V lost 8 bases to trimming and J lost 0 bases, with 11 bases between them. Germline V gives CDR1 MNHEY, CDR2 SVGAGI.

The genes are TRBV27 and TRBJ2-7, with 8 bases aligning to TRBD2. The V segment lost 6 bases and the J segment 5 bases; nucleotides outside the gene matches: 6. Germline assignment: CDR1 MNHEY and CDR2 SMNVEV (reference sequence). CDR3 length: 13 amino acids. The DNA of the CDR3 is TGTGCCAGCAGGAGAGCGGGAGTGGACGAGCAGTACTTC. Amino acid sequence: CASRRAGVDEQYF.

The chain has TRBV11-3 and TRBJ2-1, with TRBD2 matching 10 bases. The length of the CDR3 is 16 residues. Per germline, CDR1 SGHNT and CDR2 YENEEA. Trimming cost V 3 bases and J 1 base; bases outside gene matches: 3. The CDR3 DNA reads as TGTGCCAGCAGCTTCGGAGCGGGGGGGTCCTACAATGAGCAGTTCTTC. This sequence encodes CASSFGAGGSYNEQFF.

This chain connects TRBV16 to TRBJ2-7; tentative D call: TRBD2 (5 bases). Trimming took off 4 bases at V and 0 bases at J, with 22 bases between the two ends. The CDR3 covers 18 residues. Germline CDR1 is KGHSY and CDR2 is FQNENV. CDR3 loop: CASSRLRGFGVNSYEQYF. CDR3 nucleotide sequence: TGTGCCAGCAGCCGTCTACGCGGGTTTGGGGTTAACTCCTACGAGCAGTACTTC.

The chain employs TRBV10-3 and TRBJ2-1, with 12 bases identical to TRBD2. Germline trimming cut 4 bases from V and 7 bases from J; bases unmatched to any gene: 5. The germline V gene encodes CDR1 ENHRY and CDR2 SYGVKD. The CDR3 length is 15 residues. The chain's CDR3 is CAISAPTSGGNEQFF. The CDR3 DNA sequence: TGTGCCATCAGTGCCCCGACTAGCGGGGGTAATGAGCAGTTCTTC.

The gene calls are TRBV6-5 and TRBJ1-2; a weak D match, TRBD1 (5 bases). The CDR3 has 14 amino acids. Trimming removed 2 bases at V and 4 bases at J, with 11 bases between. CDR1 MNHEY and CDR2 SVGAGI come from the germline V gene. CDR3 sequence (DNA): TGTGCCAGCAGTTACACAGGAAACGGCTATGGCTACACCTTC. Its protein is CASSYTGNGYGYTF.

This chain links TRBV2 with TRBJ1-4, with a weak D call TRBD1 (6 bases). Per germline, CDR1 SNHLY and CDR2 FYNNEI. Deletions cut 8 bases from V and 1 base from J, with 14 bases between. There are 15 residues in the CDR3. The CDR3 bases are TGTGCCAGCCGCGGACAGACGATAACTAATGAAAAACTGTTTTTT. It specifies CASRGQTITNEKLFF.

J is TRBJ1-5 and V is TRBV7-9; D is perhaps TRBD1 (6 bases). This CDR3 has 15 amino acids. Trimming stripped 1 base from V and 4 bases from J, with 11 bases between. CDR1 and CDR2 (germline): SEHNR, FQNEAQ (reference sequence). CDR3 sequence (DNA): TGTGCCAGCAGCTTAGGTGACAGGTGGAATCAGCCCCAGCATTTT. Translation: CASSLGDRWNQPQHF.

This clone showed up just a few times. This sequence joins TRBV19 and TRBJ2-5; TRBD2 matches 7 bases. The V gene's germline CDR1 is LNHDA and CDR2 SQIVND (reference sequence). This CDR3 is 15 amino acids long. With V trimmed by 6 bases and J by 4 bases, 11 bases remained unmatched. This chain's CDR3 is CASSSQTSRAETQYF. In DNA form, the CDR3 reads TGTGCCAGTAGCAGCCAGACTAGCCGAGCAGAGACCCAGTACTTC. Together with reference TRBV19 and TRBJ2-5, the CDR3 gives the full variable domain: DGGITQSPKYLFRKEGQNVTLSCEQNLNHDAMYWYRQDPGQGLRLIYYSQIVNDFQKGDIAEGYSVSREKKESFPLTVTSAQKNPTAFYLCASSSQTSRAETQYFGPGTRLLVL.

The rearrangement uses TRBV11-2 and TRBJ1-1; TRBD1 aligns across 12 bases. This CDR3 contains 19 residues. V was clipped by 4 bases and J by 1 base; unmatched bases: 13. Germline V CDR1 and CDR2: SGHAT, FQNNGV. The CDR3 reads CASSSRPGQGAEGNTEAFF. The CDR3 nucleotides read TGTGCCAGCAGCTCCCGCCCGGGACAGGGGGCGGAAGGGAACACTGAAGCTTTCTTT.

The rearrangement uses TRBV7-8 and TRBJ1-2; TRBD1 matches 9 bases. Germline V CDR1 and CDR2: SGHVS, FQNEAQ. This CDR3 spans 16 amino acids. V lost 5 bases and J lost 5; bases outside the gene matches: 12. In DNA, the CDR3 is TGTGCCAGCAGCCTCGAACAGGGGGCGAGGTCATATGGCTACACCTTC. It codes for CASSLEQGARSYGYTF.

V usage is TRBV7-9 and J usage is TRBJ1-1; TRBD1 matches at 8 bases. J was trimmed by 1 base and V by 7 bases; bases with no gene match: 5. The CDR3 runs to 14 residues. CDR1 and CDR2 (germline): SEHNR, FQNEAQ (reference sequence). In DNA, the CDR3 is TGTGCCAGCAATAGACAGGGGACGAACACTGAAGCTTTCTTT. Its translation is CASNRQGTNTEAFF.